The 9 T cell receptor beta chains given below trace back to one sample, sequenced in a study of blood T cell repertoires in COVID-19. TCRdb keeps only in-frame clones here, not all; method: immunoSEQ multiplex PCR. The profile shows 170,000 or so clones, around 85% of them singletons. The sequencing sample was made of PBMCs or T cells enriched from blood (not recorded which). These receptors were obtained from a man aged 35-49 years who had recovered from COVID-19.

The V call is TRBV7-8, the J call TRBJ1-6, with D unresolved. Trimming cost V 0 bases and J 7 bases, with 10 bases left between them. Per the germline V gene, CDR1 is SGHVS and CDR2 is FQNEAQ. This CDR3 region has 15 residues. CDR3 amino acids: CASSLAVTGNSPLHF. CDR3 bases: TGTGCCAGCAGCTTAGCGGTCACGGGGAATTCACCCCTCCACTTT.

V and J are TRBV19 and TRBJ1-2, with 7 bases lining up with TRBD1. V was pared by 5 bases and J by 4 bases, with 10 bases of the junction left unmatched. Germline CDR1 LNHDA, CDR2 SQIVND (reference sequence). The CDR3 length is 15 residues. The CDR3 spells CASSSRQGDSYGYTF. CDR3 nucleotide sequence: TGTGCCAGTAGTTCGCGACAGGGAGACAGCTATGGCTACACCTTC.

V is TRBV7-9 and J is TRBJ1-5, with a tentative D call TRBD1 (5 bases). There are 13 residues in the CDR3. Germline assignment: CDR1 SEHNR and CDR2 FQNEAQ (reference sequence). The germline V and J ends were trimmed by 8 bases and 9 bases, with 17 bases remaining between them. Written as DNA, the CDR3 is TGTGCCAGCTCCTCAGGGTCACCGACGCCCCAGCATTTT. Amino acids: CASSSGSPTPQHF. Based on the CDR3 plus reference TRBV7-9 and TRBJ1-5, the full variable domain is DTGVSQNPRHKITKRGQNVTFRCDPISEHNRLYWYRQTLGQGPEFLTYFQNEAQLEKSRLLSDRFSAERPKGSFSTLEIQRTEQGDSAMYLCASSSGSPTPQHFGDGTRLSIL.

This chain uses TRBV30 with TRBJ1-1; 7 bases align to TRBD1. The CDR3 extends over 14 amino acids. V shed 3 bases, J shed 2 bases, and the junction held 6 bases outside the gene matches. Germline values: CDR1 GTSNPN, CDR2 SVGIG (reference sequence). The CDR3 reads CAWRGDRANTEAFF. The CDR3 nucleotides are TGTGCCTGGAGAGGTGACAGGGCAAACACTGAAGCTTTCTTT.

In DNA form, the CDR3 reads TGTGCCAGCACTCAAGGGGTGATGAACACTGAAGCTTTCTTT. Translated, it gives CASTQGVMNTEAFF. This sequence joins TRBV3-1 (or the pseudogene TRBV3-2) and TRBJ1-1; a possible D gene is TRBD1 (5 bases). Looked up from germline, CDR1 is LGHDT and CDR2 is YNNKEL (reference sequence). The CDR3 length is 14 residues. V was trimmed by 7 bases and J by 0 bases, leaving 12 bases between them.

The V and J genes are TRBV13 and TRBJ2-3, with 15 nucleotides matching TRBD2. The ends lost 5 bases at V and 9 bases at J; junction bases unmatched: 3. The CDR3 is made up of 14 amino acids. Germline V gene sequence: CDR1 PRHDT, CDR2 FYEKMQ (reference sequence). As DNA, the CDR3 is TGTGCCAGCAGCCTCGGACTAGCGGGAGGGACGCAGTATTTT. Residues: CASSLGLAGGTQYF.

The J gene is TRBJ2-1, the V gene TRBV2; the match to TRBD2 covers 7 bases. V was pared by 7 bases and J by 8 bases, with 14 bases of the junction left unmatched. The CDR3 is made up of 15 amino acids. Germline-derived CDR1 and CDR2 are SNHLY and FYNNEI. CDR3 sequence reads: CASKAGRTTWDEQFF. The CDR3 nucleotides are TGTGCCAGCAAAGCCGGGAGGACCACCTGGGATGAGCAGTTCTTC.

The chain has TRBV30 and TRBJ2-6; D is undetermined. CDR3 length: 15 amino acids. Trimming stripped 0 bases from V and 0 bases from J, with 6 bases between. Germline values: CDR1 GTSNPN, CDR2 SVGIG (reference sequence). The CDR3 spells CAWSVDTSGANVLTF. The DNA of the CDR3 is TGTGCCTGGAGTGTAGACACCTCTGGGGCCAACGTCCTGACTTTC.

The V call is TRBV24-1, the J call TRBJ1-2; the D is unclear. V lost 4 bases, J lost 7 bases, and 12 bases lay in between. CDR1 and CDR2 (germline): KGHDR, SFDVKD. This CDR3 has 13 residues. The CDR3 bases are TGTGCCACCAGTGAATCGTCCGCAGGTGGCTACACCTTC. It is translated as CATSESSAGGYTF.